The clone carrying this TCR beta chain was seen once. The record originates from a study of blood T cell repertoires in COVID-19. CDR3 length: 15 residues. V lost 6 bases and J lost 9; bases outside the gene matches: 7. Per germline, CDR1 SNHLY and CDR2 FYNNEI. In the original processing: Reference gene primers were amplified, and this amplification served to estimate nucleated cell counts. The repertoire was sequenced with immunoSEQ multiplex PCR; TCRdb's copy has only in-frame clones and lacks some. The V and J calls and the clone size are those of that table, but D and trimming were determined from the DNA. The sample carries around 290,000 clones, more than 85% recorded once.

This TCR came from a woman between 25 and 40 years old with COVID-19, enrolled during active disease. Sequenced material: peripheral blood. The chain joins TRBV2 to TRBJ2-1, with 14 nucleotides matching TRBD2. The CDR3 bases are TGTGCCAGCAGCGCTACGGGACTAGCGGGAGTTGAGCAGTTCTTC. Translating it yields CASSATGLAGVEQFF.